Below are 14 T cell receptor beta chains sequenced from a single sample in a study of T-cell reconstitution after alpha-beta-depleted transplantation in children. Preparation of the TCRbeta library involved a method that used unique molecular identifiers. Using its own MiXCR run on the PCR reads, TCRdb lists one record per CDR3 protein. Among some 600,000 distinct CDR3 sequences listed, 13% were seen once. The sequences come from PBMCs, mostly from graft donor cells, collected 360 days after TCRalphabeta/CD19-depleted stem cell transplant. All receptors derive from a male patient between 10 and 17 years old who had a stem cell transplant for acute myeloid leukemia, so the T cells may come from the graft donor.

V and J are TRBV20-1 and TRBJ2-7; 7 bases match TRBD2. Germline CDR1 and CDR2: DFQATT and SNEGSKA (reference sequence). With V trimmed by 7 bases and J by 2 bases, 8 bases remained unmatched. The CDR3 consists of 13 residues. CDR3 nucleotides: TGCAGTGTTGCGGGAGATCCTCCCTACGAGCAGTACTTC. Encoded protein: CSVAGDPPYEQYF.

The chain joins TRBV28 to TRBJ2-7; D gene ambiguous. Trimming stripped 6 bases from V and 7 bases from J, with 13 bases between. CDR3 size: 12 residues. CDR1 is MDHEN, CDR2 SYDVKM, per germline. CDR3 bases: TGTGCCAGCAGGCAGCTCCTACGGGAGCAGTACTTC. Amino acid sequence: CASRQLLREQYF. The whole variable domain, filled in from reference TRBV28 and TRBJ2-7, reads DVKVTQSSRYLVKRTGEKVFLECVQDMDHENMFWYRQDPGLGLRLIYFSYDVKMKEKGDIPEGYSVSREKKERFSLILESASTNQTSMYLCASRQLLREQYFGPGTRLTVT.

This clonotype has a handful of counts. V gene TRBV11-1 combines with J gene TRBJ2-1; TRBD2 is a possible D gene (6 bases). This CDR3 has 16 residues. V gave up 1 base and J gave up 0 bases, with 10 bases separating them. CDR1 and CDR2 from the germline V gene are SGHAT and FQDESV (reference sequence). DNA of the CDR3: TGTGCCAGCAGCTTAGAGGGGCGGGACTCCTACAATGAGCAGTTCTTC. Protein product: CASSLEGRDSYNEQFF.

The V call is TRBV12-3 or TRBV12-4, the J call TRBJ1-1, with a weak D call TRBD1 (5 bases). This CDR3 contains 11 residues. V lost 8 bases to trimming and J lost 9 bases, with 13 bases between them. The CDR3 DNA is TGTGCCAGCGCGCTCTCAGGGAAAGCTTTCTTT. Amino acid sequence: CASALSGKAFF.

This sequence joins TRBV20-1 and TRBJ2-7; D is perhaps TRBD2 (5 bases). V shed 6 bases and J shed 3 bases, with 12 bases lying between them. The CDR3 sequence is 12 residues long. The V gene's germline CDR1 is DFQATT and CDR2 SNEGSKA (reference sequence). The CDR3 nucleotides read TGCAGTGCCGCGGCCGGGGACTACGAGCAGTACTTC. Its protein is CSAAAGDYEQYF.

This clonotype was seen only a few times. This chain links TRBV9 with TRBJ2-3; unclear D gene. Deletions cut 0 bases from V and 4 bases from J, with 15 bases between. Per germline, CDR1 SGDLS and CDR2 YYNGEE. The CDR3 consists of 16 residues. Here the CDR3 DNA reads TGTGCCAGCAGCGTAGGGGAAGGGCTAGGCGCAGATACGCAGTATTTT. Residues: CASSVGEGLGADTQYF. Full variable domain (missing parts from reference TRBV9 and TRBJ2-3): DSGVTQTPKHLITATGQRVTLRCSPRSGDLSVYWYQQSLDQGLQFLIQYYNGEERAKGNILERFSAQQFPDLHSELNLSSLELGDSALYFCASSVGEGLGADTQYFGPGTRLTVL.

V usage is TRBV18 and J usage is TRBJ2-1; TRBD1 matches 10 bases. J lost 6 bases, V lost 5 bases, and 7 bases had no gene match. The CDR3 runs to 15 residues. Germline values: CDR1 KGHSH, CDR2 LQKENI. The CDR3, as DNA: TGTGCCAGCTCAGCCGGGACAGGGGTATTCAATGAGCAGTTCTTC. Its translation: CASSAGTGVFNEQFF. Full variable domain (outside the CDR3, taken from reference TRBV18 and TRBJ2-1): NAGVMQNPRHLVRRRGQEARLRCSPMKGHSHVYWYRQLPEEGLKFMVYLQKENIIDESGMPKERFSAEFPKEGPSILRIQQVVRGDSAAYFCASSAGTGVFNEQFFGPGTRLTVL.

In its sample, this clonotype was seen a few times. This sequence joins TRBV29-1 and TRBJ2-2, with 10 bases matching TRBD2. Germline V CDR1 and CDR2: SQVTM, ANQGSEA. V shed 4 bases, J shed 4 bases, and the junction held 3 bases outside the gene matches. The CDR3 is 14 residues long. DNA of the CDR3: TGCAGCGTTGGGACTAGCGGAACCACCGGGGAGCTGTTTTTT. It is translated as CSVGTSGTTGELFF.

This clonotype was picked up many times. V and J are TRBV5-1 and TRBJ1-1; maybe TRBD1 (5 bases). V lost 2 bases and J lost 6, with 17 bases in between. Germline V lookup: CDR1 SGHRS, CDR2 YFSETQ. The CDR3 totals 15 residues. The CDR3 sequence: CASSFRDGVNAEAFF. CDR3 nucleotide sequence: TGCGCCAGCAGCTTTCGGGACGGCGTTAACGCTGAAGCTTTCTTT. The full variable domain, rest sourced from reference TRBV5-1 and TRBJ1-1, is KAGVTQTPRYLIKTRGQQVTLSCSPISGHRSVSWYQQTPGQGLQFLFEYFSETQRNKGNFPGRFSGRQFSNSRSEMNVSTLELGDSALYLCASSFRDGVNAEAFFGQGTRLTVV.

This sequence joins TRBV7-9 and TRBJ1-2, with D possibly TRBD1 on 6 matching bases. The ends were cut back, 7 bases at V and 4 bases at J, with 16 bases in the middle. CDR3 size: 14 residues. The germline gives CDR1 SEHNR, CDR2 FQNEAQ (reference sequence). CDR3 amino acids: CASTRPGGFYGYTF. CDR3 bases: TGTGCCAGCACTCGCCCGGGGGGCTTCTATGGCTACACCTTC. Drawing the rest from reference TRBV7-9 and TRBJ1-2, the complete variable domain is DTGVSQNPRHKITKRGQNVTFRCDPISEHNRLYWYRQTLGQGPEFLTYFQNEAQLEKSRLLSDRFSAERPKGSFSTLEIQRTEQGDSAMYLCASTRPGGFYGYTFGSGTRLTVV.

V and J are TRBV29-1 and TRBJ2-7; 11 bases map to TRBD2. After removal of 6 bases from V and 2 bases from J, the junction contained 15 bases not matched to a gene. Looked up from germline, CDR1 is SQVTM and CDR2 is ANQGSEA. The CDR3 extends over 17 amino acids. The CDR3 DNA follows: TGCAGCGTAGCCGGGACTAGCGGCTACTCTGGACCCTACGAGCAGTACTTC. Translation gives CSVAGTSGYSGPYEQYF.

This clonotype has at least ten counts. The chain recombines TRBV7-2 with TRBJ2-5, with 11 nucleotides matching TRBD2. The CDR3 is 15 amino acids. Germline V gene data show CDR1 as SGHTA and CDR2 as FQGNSA. Trimming at V came to 1 base and at J to 5 bases, leaving 3 bases not matched to a gene. The CDR3, as DNA: TGTGCCAGCAGCTTAGAACTAGCGGGAGCGGAGACCCAGTACTTC. It is translated as CASSLELAGAETQYF.

The CDR3 DNA sequence: TGTGCCAGCAGTTTCCCCCGGACGTCGACCTACAATGAGCAGTTCTTC. It codes for CASSFPRTSTYNEQFF. The V gene is TRBV28, the J gene TRBJ2-1; D is undetermined. Germline V gene data show CDR1 as MDHEN and CDR2 as SYDVKM. V was trimmed by 3 bases and J by 2 bases, leaving 14 bases between them. The CDR3 runs 16 residues.

This clonotype was counted many times. This chain links TRBV6-2 or TRBV6-3 with TRBJ2-1; TRBD2 aligns across 7 bases. Germline CDR1 reads MNHEY; CDR2 reads SVGEGT. This CDR3 has 14 residues. V gave up 0 bases and J gave up 6 bases; unmatched junction bases: 2. CDR3 bases: TGTGCCAGCAGTTACTCTCCGGGGGGCAATGAGCAGTTCTTC. Its protein product is CASSYSPGGNEQFF.